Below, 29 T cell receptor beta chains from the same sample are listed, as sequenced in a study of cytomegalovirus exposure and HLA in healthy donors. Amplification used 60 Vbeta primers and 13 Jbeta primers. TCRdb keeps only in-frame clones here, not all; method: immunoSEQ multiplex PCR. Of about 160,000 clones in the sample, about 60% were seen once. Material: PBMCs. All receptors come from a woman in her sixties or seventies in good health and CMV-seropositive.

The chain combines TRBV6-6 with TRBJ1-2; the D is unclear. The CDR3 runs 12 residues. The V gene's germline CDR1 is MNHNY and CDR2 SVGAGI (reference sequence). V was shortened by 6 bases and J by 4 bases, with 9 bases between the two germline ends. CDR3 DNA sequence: TGTGCCAGCAGCAGACAAGCCTATGGCTACACCTTC. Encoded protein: CASSRQAYGYTF.

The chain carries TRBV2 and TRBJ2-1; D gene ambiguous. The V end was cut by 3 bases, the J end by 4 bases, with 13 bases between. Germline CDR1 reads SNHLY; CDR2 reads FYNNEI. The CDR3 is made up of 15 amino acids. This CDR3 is CASSETGVGYNEQFF. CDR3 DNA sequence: TGTGCCAGCAGTGAGACGGGTGTCGGTTACAATGAGCAGTTCTTC.

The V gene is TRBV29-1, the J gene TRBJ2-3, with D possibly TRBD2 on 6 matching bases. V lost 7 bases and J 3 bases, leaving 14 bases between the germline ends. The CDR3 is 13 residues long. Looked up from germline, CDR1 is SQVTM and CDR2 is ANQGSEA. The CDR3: CSGGDVQTDTQYF. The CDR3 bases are TGCAGCGGGGGGGACGTCCAAACAGATACGCAGTATTTT.

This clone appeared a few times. CDR3 nucleotide sequence: TGTGCCTGGGACGGGACTAGCGGGAGGGCCGTCTACGAGCAGTACTTC. Protein sequence: CAWDGTSGRAVYEQYF. This chain links TRBV30 with TRBJ2-7; TRBD2 aligns across 16 bases. Trimming cost V 5 bases and J 3 bases; bases outside gene matches: 7. The germline V gene encodes CDR1 GTSNPN and CDR2 SVGIG (reference sequence). CDR3 length: 16 amino acids.

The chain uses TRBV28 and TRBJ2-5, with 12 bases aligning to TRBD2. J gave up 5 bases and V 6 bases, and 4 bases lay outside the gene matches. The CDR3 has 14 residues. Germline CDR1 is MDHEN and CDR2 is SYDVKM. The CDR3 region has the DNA TGTGCCAGCAGCCCTAGCGGGAGGGAGGAGACCCAGTACTTC. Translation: CASSPSGREETQYF.

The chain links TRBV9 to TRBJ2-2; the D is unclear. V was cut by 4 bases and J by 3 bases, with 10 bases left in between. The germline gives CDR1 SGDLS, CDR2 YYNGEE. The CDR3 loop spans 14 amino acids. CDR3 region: CASSPLTDTGELFF. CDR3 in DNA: TGTGCCAGCAGCCCCCTAACTGACACCGGGGAGCTGTTTTTT.

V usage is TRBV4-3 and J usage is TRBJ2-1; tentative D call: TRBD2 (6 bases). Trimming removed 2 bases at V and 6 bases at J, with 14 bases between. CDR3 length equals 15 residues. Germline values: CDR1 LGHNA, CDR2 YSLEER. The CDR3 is CASSQLASRGNEQFF. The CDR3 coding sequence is TGCGCCAGCAGCCAACTAGCGTCAAGGGGCAATGAGCAGTTCTTC.

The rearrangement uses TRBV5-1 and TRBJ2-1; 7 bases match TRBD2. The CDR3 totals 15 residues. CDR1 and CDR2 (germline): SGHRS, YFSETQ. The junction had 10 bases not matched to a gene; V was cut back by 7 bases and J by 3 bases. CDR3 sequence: CASSLREGFYNEQFF. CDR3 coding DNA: TGCGCCAGCTCACTGAGGGAGGGGTTCTACAATGAGCAGTTCTTC.

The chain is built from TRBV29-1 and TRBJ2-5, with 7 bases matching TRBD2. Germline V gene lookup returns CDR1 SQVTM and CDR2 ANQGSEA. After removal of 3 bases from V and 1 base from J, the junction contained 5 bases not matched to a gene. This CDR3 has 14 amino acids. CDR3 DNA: TGCAGCGTTGACCCCGGGAGGCCCCAAGAGACCCAGTACTTC. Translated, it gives CSVDPGRPQETQYF.

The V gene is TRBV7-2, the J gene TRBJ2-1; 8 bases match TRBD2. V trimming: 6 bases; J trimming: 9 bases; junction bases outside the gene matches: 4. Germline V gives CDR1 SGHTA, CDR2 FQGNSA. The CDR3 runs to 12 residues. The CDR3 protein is CTSRPAGGEQFF. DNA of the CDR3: TGTACCAGCAGACCTGCGGGAGGTGAGCAGTTCTTC. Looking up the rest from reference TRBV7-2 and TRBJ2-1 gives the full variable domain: GAGVSQSPSNKVTEKGKDVELRCDPISGHTALYWYRQSLGQGLEFLIYFQGNSAPDKSGLPSDRFSAERTGGSVSTLTIQRTQQEDSAVYLCTSRPAGGEQFFGPGTRLTVL.

CDR3 sequence reads: CASSQRLAGIAKNIQYF. For the CDR3, the DNA is TGTGCCAGCAGCCAGCGTTTAGCGGGCATAGCCAAAAACATTCAGTACTTC. This chain links TRBV7-8 with TRBJ2-4, with TRBD2 matching over 7 bases. Germline V lookup: CDR1 SGHVS, CDR2 FQNEAQ. This CDR3 spans 17 amino acids. V gave up 5 bases and J gave up 0 bases; unmatched junction bases: 10.

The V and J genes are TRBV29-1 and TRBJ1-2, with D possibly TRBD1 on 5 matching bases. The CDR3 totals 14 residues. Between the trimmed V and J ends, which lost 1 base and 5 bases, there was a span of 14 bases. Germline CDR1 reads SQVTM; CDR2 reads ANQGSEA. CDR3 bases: TGCAGCGTTGAAGGAGGAGGGGAGGGATATGGCTACACCTTC. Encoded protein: CSVEGGGEGYGYTF.

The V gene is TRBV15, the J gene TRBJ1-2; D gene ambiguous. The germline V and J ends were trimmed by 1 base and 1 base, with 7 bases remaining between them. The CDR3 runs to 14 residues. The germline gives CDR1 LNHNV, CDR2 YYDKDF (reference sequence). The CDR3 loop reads CATSRGSDNYGYTF. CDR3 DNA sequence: TGTGCCACCAGCAGAGGTTCAGATAACTATGGCTACACCTTC.

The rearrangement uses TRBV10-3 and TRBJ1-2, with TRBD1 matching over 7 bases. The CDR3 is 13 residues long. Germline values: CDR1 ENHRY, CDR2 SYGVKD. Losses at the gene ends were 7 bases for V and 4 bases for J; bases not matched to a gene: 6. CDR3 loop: CAITLGQLYGYTF. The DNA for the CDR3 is TGTGCCATCACCCTGGGACAGCTCTATGGCTACACCTTC.

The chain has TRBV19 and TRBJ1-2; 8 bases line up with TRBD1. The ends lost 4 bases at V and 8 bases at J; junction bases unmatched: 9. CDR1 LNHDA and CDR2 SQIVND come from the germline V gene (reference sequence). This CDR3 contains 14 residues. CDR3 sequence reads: CASSNYGQGRGYTF. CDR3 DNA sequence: TGTGCCAGTAGTAACTACGGACAGGGCCGCGGCTACACCTTC.

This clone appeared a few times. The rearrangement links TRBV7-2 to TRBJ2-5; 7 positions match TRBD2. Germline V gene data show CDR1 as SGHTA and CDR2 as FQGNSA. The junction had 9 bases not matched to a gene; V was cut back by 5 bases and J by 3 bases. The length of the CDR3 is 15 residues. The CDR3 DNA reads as TGTGCCAGCAGCGCTAGTCGCGGGAGAGAAGAGACCCAGTACTTC. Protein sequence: CASSASRGREETQYF.

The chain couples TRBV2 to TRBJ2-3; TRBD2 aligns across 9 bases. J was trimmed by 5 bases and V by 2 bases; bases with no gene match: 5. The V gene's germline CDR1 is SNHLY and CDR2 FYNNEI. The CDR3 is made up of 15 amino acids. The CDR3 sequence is CASSEYSGRQDTQYF. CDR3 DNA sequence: TGTGCCAGCAGTGAATATAGCGGGAGACAAGATACGCAGTATTTT.

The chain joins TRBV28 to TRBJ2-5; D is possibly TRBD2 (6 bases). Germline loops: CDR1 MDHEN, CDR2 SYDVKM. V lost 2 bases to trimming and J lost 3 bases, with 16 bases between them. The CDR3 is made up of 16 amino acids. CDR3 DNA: TGTGCCAGCAGTTTAGGGGGGTGGGGCTTAAAAGAGACCCAGTACTTC. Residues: CASSLGGWGLKETQYF.

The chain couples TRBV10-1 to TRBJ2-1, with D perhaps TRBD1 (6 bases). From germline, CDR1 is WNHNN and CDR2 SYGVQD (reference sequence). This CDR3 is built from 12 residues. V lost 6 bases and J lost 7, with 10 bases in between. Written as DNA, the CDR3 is TGCGCCAGCAGCGCAGGGGCAAATGAGCAGTTCTTC. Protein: CASSAGANEQFF.

CDR3 residues: CASSPETSPMGEQYF. The CDR3 coding sequence is TGCGCCAGCAGCCCCGAGACTAGCCCAATGGGCGAGCAGTACTTC. This chain links TRBV4-1 with TRBJ2-7, with 7 nucleotides matching TRBD2. Trimming took 4 bases from V and 6 from J; bases not matched to a gene: 12. Germline V gives CDR1 MGHRA, CDR2 YSYEKL. The CDR3 is made up of 15 amino acids.

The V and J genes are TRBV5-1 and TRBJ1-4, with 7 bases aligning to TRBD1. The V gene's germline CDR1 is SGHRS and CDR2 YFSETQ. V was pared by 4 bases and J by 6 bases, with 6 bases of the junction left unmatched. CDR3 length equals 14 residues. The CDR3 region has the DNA TGCGCCAGCAGCATTCAGGGGGTAGATGAAAAACTGTTTTTT. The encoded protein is CASSIQGVDEKLFF. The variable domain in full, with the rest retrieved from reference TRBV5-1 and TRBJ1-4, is KAGVTQTPRYLIKTRGQQVTLSCSPISGHRSVSWYQQTPGQGLQFLFEYFSETQRNKGNFPGRFSGRQFSNSRSEMNVSTLELGDSALYLCASSIQGVDEKLFFGSGTQLSVL.

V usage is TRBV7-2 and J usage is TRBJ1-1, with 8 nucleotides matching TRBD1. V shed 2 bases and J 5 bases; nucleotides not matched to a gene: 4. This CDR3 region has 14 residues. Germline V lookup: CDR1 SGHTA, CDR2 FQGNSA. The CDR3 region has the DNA TGTGCCAGCAGCTTACAGGGGGCGTGGACTGAAGCTTTCTTT. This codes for CASSLQGAWTEAFF.

This CDR3 is CASSQDRGAKNQPQHF. The CDR3 bases are TGTGCCAGCAGCCAAGATCGGGGGGCTAAAAATCAGCCCCAGCATTTT. The chain is built from TRBV4-2 and TRBJ1-5, with D perhaps TRBD1 (6 bases). Per germline, CDR1 LGHNA and CDR2 YNFKEQ. The CDR3 is 16 amino acids. Between the trimmed V and J ends, which lost 0 bases and 4 bases, there was a span of 13 bases.

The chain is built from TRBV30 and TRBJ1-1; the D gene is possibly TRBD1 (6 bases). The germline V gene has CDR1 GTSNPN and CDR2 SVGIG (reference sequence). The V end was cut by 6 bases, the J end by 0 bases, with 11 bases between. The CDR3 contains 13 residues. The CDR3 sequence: CACYDRLNTEAFF. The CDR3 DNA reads TGTGCCTGCTACGACAGGCTGAACACTGAAGCTTTCTTT.

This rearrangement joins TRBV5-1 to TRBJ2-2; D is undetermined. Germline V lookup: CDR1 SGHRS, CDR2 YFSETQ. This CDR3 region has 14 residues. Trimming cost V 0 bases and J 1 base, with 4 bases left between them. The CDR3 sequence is CASSLAWNTGELFF. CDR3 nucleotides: TGCGCCAGCAGCTTGGCCTGGAACACCGGGGAGCTGTTTTTT.

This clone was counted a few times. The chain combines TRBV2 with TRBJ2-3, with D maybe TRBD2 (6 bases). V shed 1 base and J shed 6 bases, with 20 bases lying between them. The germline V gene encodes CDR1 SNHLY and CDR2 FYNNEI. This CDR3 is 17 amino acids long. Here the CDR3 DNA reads TGTGCCAGCAGTGAAGAATGGTCGTGGGAGGCGAAGGATACGCAGTATTTT. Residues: CASSEEWSWEAKDTQYF.

CDR3 DNA sequence: TGTGCCAGCAGTGTAAGGACAGGGGGTCAGCCCCAGCATTTT. This gives the protein CASSVRTGGQPQHF. The gene calls are TRBV27 and TRBJ1-5, with 10 bases identical to TRBD1. The CDR3 has 14 amino acids. Germline trimming cut 5 bases from V and 6 bases from J; bases unmatched to any gene: 4. The germline gives CDR1 MNHEY, CDR2 SMNVEV (reference sequence).

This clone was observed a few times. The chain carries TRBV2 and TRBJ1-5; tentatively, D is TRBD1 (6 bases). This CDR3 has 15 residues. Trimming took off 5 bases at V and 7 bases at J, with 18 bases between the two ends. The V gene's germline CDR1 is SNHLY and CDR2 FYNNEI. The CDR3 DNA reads TGTGCCAGCAGTCAATCTGGGGGCAGTCGGCAGCCCCAGCATTTT. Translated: CASSQSGGSRQPQHF.

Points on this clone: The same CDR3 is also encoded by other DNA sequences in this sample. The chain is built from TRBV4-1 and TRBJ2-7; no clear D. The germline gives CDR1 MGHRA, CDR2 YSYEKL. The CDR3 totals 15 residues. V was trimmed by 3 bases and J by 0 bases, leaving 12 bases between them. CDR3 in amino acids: CASSHTVRSSYEQYF. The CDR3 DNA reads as TGCGCCAGCAGCCATACTGTGCGGAGCTCCTACGAGCAGTACTTC.